Below, one T cell receptor beta chain is given with its context. Its specificity is unknown. The data originate from a study of vaccination and CD4 T cells after COVID-19. Documented treatment: approximately 10-day PBMC culture with coronavirus spike peptide pools or control peptides (ViraFEST assay). Oncomine TCR Beta short-read sequencing was applied to DNA from cultured CD4+ T cells. Each CDR3 protein gets one entry after TCRdb re-called the PCR reads with MiXCR. The sample lists around 20,000 distinct CDR3 sequences; around 50% were seen once. The germline gives CDR1 SQVTM, CDR2 ANQGSEA. Trimming cost V 4 bases and J 1 base, with 10 bases left between them. This CDR3 region has 13 residues.

Sequenced: CD4+ T cells from blood, cultured in vitro. This TCR was recovered from a human donor who had recovered from COVID-19. The chain employs TRBV29-1 and TRBJ1-1; D is perhaps TRBD1 (5 bases). CDR3 sequence reads: CSVVGDGNTEAFF. CDR3 DNA sequence: TGCAGCGTTGTCGGGGACGGGAACACTGAAGCTTTCTTT.